A selection of T cell receptor beta chains follows, all from one sample in a study of shared clonotypes between healthy human individuals. Sequenced by immunoSEQ multiplex PCR; TCRdb stores in-frame clones only, minus some. The table includes about 2,500,000 clones, more than 90% detected once. Sequencing was carried out using naive CD4+ T cells sorted from blood. The source is a man aged 18-30 years in good health. Each CDR3 is given with its conserved first and last residue. A D gene is named only where the DNA matches it firmly. Size is stated for part of the rows, as once, few or many counts, or as a class when the clone is expanded.

V,D,length,size,J,DNA,CDR3
TRBV18,TRBD1,14,-,TRBJ1-2,TGTGCCAGCTCTCGAGGACAGGAGGATAGGGGCTACACCTTC,CASSRGQEDRGYTF
TRBV28,TRBD2,15,-,TRBJ2-7,TGTGCCAGCAGCCCACTGCGGGGGGGGTCCTACGAGCAGTACTTC,CASSPLRGGSYEQYF
TRBV18,-,18,-,TRBJ2-4,TGTGCCAGCTCGGACCCTTCCCGGGGAATTGTAGCCAAAAACATTCAGTACTTC,CASSDPSRGIVAKNIQYF
TRBV19,-,14,-,TRBJ1-1,TGTGCCAGTGCAGACAGGTCCATGAACACTGAAGCTTTCTTT,CASADRSMNTEAFF
TRBV10-3,-,15,-,TRBJ2-1,TGTGCCATCAGTGTCTCGGATCATTCCTACAATGAGCAGTTCTTC,CAISVSDHSYNEQFF
TRBV12-5,-,14,-,TRBJ2-5,TGTGCTAGTGGTTGGGGGGACGGGCAAGAGACCCAGTACTTC,CASGWGDGQETQYF
TRBV5-1,-,15,-,TRBJ1-1,TGCGCCAGCAGCTTTGACATTCTCATGAACACTGAAGCTTTCTTT,CASSFDILMNTEAFF
TRBV27,TRBD1,14,-,TRBJ1-1,TGTGCCAGCAGTGCAGACAGGGGACACACTGAAGCTTTCTTT,CASSADRGHTEAFF
TRBV5-8,-,15,-,TRBJ2-2,TGTGCCAGCAGCTCAAAAACGGGTGGAACCGGGGAGCTGTTTTTT,CASSSKTGGTGELFF
TRBV5-1,-,13,-,TRBJ2-7,TGCGCCAGCAGCTTTGACAGCTCCTACGAGCAGTACTTC,CASSFDSSYEQYF
TRBV5-4,-,14,-,TRBJ2-5,TGTGCCAGCAGCCCCGGCAGTCTACAAGAGACCCAGTACTTC,CASSPGSLQETQYF
TRBV2,-,15,-,TRBJ2-3,TGTGCCAGCAGTCTGGGCGGATTAAGCACAGATACGCAGTATTTT,CASSLGGLSTDTQYF
TRBV7-6,TRBD1,15,-,TRBJ2-7,TGTGCCAGCAGCCTGAAGGACAGGGGTGGGTACGAGCAGTACTTC,CASSLKDRGGYEQYF
TRBV6-1,TRBD1,16,-,TRBJ2-2,TGTGCCAGCAGTGAGGATGGACAGGGTTCCCCCGGGGAGCTGTTTTTT,CASSEDGQGSPGELFF
TRBV27,TRBD2,15,-,TRBJ2-3,TGTGCCAGCCGACTAGCGGGGGGGGGCACAGATACGCAGTATTTT,CASRLAGGGTDTQYF
TRBV5-1,TRBD2,18,-,TRBJ2-3,TGCGCCAGCAGCTTACCTACAACTAGCGGGGGGGGCACAGATACGCAGTATTTT,CASSLPTTSGGGTDTQYF
TRBV6-5,-,14,-,TRBJ1-5,TGTGCCAGCACCCAGGGCCTTGGCAATCAGCCCCAGCATTTT,CASTQGLGNQPQHF
TRBV18,-,13,once,TRBJ2-3,TGTGCCAGCTCAGGGGGAGCGGGAGATACGCAGTATTTT,CASSGGAGDTQYF
TRBV18,-,13,-,TRBJ2-7,TGTGCCAGCTCACCAGGGACATCCTACGAGCAGTACTTC,CASSPGTSYEQYF
TRBV6-4,-,14,few,TRBJ1-5,TGTGCCATCAGACCTCGGGTGGGCAATCAGCCCCAGCATTTT,CAIRPRVGNQPQHF
TRBV30,TRBD2,16,-,TRBJ2-5,TGTGCCTGGAGCGAAGGGTTAGCGGGGGCCCTGGGGACCCAGTACTTC,CAWSEGLAGALGTQYF
TRBV7-2,TRBD2,16,-,TRBJ2-3,TGTGCCACCCAGTCAGGCAACACGGGGGGGTCAGATACGCAGTATTTT,CATQSGNTGGSDTQYF
TRBV6-6,-,14,-,TRBJ1-2,TGTGCCAGCAGCTACGATCGGGGGTCCGCTGGCTACACCTTC,CASSYDRGSAGYTF
TRBV10-3,-,14,-,TRBJ1-5,TGTGCCATCAGTGACAGGGGTGGAAATCAGCCCCAGCATTTT,CAISDRGGNQPQHF
TRBV5-1,-,14,-,TRBJ1-3,TGCGCCAGCAGCCTGGAATCCGGTGGAAACACCATATATTTT,CASSLESGGNTIYF
TRBV19,-,15,-,TRBJ1-5,TGTGCCAGTAGTATAGTGGACATTAGCAATCAGCCCCAGCATTTT,CASSIVDISNQPQHF
TRBV18,TRBD2,16,-,TRBJ2-3,TGTGCCAGCTCACCACTAGCGGGAGCCTCCGCAGATACGCAGTATTTT,CASSPLAGASADTQYF
TRBV10-1,TRBD1,14,-,TRBJ1-1,TGCGCCAGCAGTGATAATCCAGGGGGGACTGAAGCTTTCTTT,CASSDNPGGTEAFF
TRBV7-9,-,15,-,TRBJ2-2,TGTGCCAGCAGCTTAGAGGTCGGAGCCACCGGGGAGCTGTTTTTT,CASSLEVGATGELFF
TRBV6-5,TRBD2,15,-,TRBJ2-7,TGTGCCAGCAGCCTGGGACTAGCGGAGCCCTACGAGCAGTACTTC,CASSLGLAEPYEQYF
TRBV5-4,TRBD1,15,-,TRBJ1-2,TGTGCCAGCAGCGAGGGACAGGGGGTAAACTATGGCTACACCTTC,CASSEGQGVNYGYTF
TRBV29-1,TRBD2,18,-,TRBJ2-1,TGCAGCGGTACCGCCGGGATGGCGGGAGGGCCGCGGTACAATGAGCAGTTCTTC,CSGTAGMAGGPRYNEQFF
TRBV7-9,TRBD2,16,-,TRBJ2-1,TGTGCCAGCAGCCCCTCAAGGACTAGTGGGTACAATGAGCAGTTCTTC,CASSPSRTSGYNEQFF
TRBV7-9,-,16,-,TRBJ1-6,TGTGCCAGCAGCTTAGGGGGGGGTAACAATAATTCACCCCTCCACTTT,CASSLGGGNNNSPLHF
TRBV11-2,-,13,-,TRBJ1-5,TGTGCCAGCAGCTTGGCCGAGGCCCAGCCCCAGCATTTT,CASSLAEAQPQHF
TRBV7-8,-,13,-,TRBJ1-5,TGTGCCAGCAGTGGGACGGGGAATCAGCCCCAGCATTTT,CASSGTGNQPQHF
TRBV11-2,TRBD2,15,once,TRBJ2-3,TGTGCCAGCAGCTTAGGTAGCGGGAGGACAGATACGCAGTATTTT,CASSLGSGRTDTQYF
TRBV5-1,TRBD2,16,-,TRBJ2-3,TGCGCCAGCAGCCCCGGACTAGCGGGGCCCACAGATACGCAGTATTTT,CASSPGLAGPTDTQYF
TRBV5-1,TRBD1,13,once,TRBJ2-7,TGCGCCAGCGGGACAGCGAATTCCTACGAGCAGTACTTC,CASGTANSYEQYF
TRBV18,TRBD1,15,-,TRBJ1-1,TGTGCCAGCTCACCTCTGACAGGGGTGAACACTGAAGCTTTCTTT,CASSPLTGVNTEAFF
TRBV5-4,-,13,-,TRBJ2-7,TGTGCCAGCAGCTATAACGACTTGAATGAGCAGTACTTC,CASSYNDLNEQYF
TRBV5-8,-,15,-,TRBJ1-5,TGTGCCAGCAGTCGAACAGGGAACCTCAATCAGCCCCAGCATTTT,CASSRTGNLNQPQHF